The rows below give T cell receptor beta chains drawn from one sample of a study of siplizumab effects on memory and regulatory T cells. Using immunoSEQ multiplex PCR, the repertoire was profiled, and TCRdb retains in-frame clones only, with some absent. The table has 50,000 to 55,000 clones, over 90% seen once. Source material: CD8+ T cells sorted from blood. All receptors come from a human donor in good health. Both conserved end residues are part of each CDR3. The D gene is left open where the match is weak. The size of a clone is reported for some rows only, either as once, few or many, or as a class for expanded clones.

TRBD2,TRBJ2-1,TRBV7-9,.,CASSHPSGKDYNEQFF,TGTGCCAGCAGCCACCCTAGCGGAAAAGACTACAATGAGCAGTTCTTC
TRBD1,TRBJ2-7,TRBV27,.,CASSPGGLNEQYF,TGTGCCAGCAGTCCAGGGGGCCTAAACGAGCAGTACTTC
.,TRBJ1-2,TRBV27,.,CASSLQGLDGYTF,TGTGCCAGCAGTTTACAGGGTTTGGATGGCTACACCTTC
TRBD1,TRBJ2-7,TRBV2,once,CASSLWSMGQDPYEQYF,TGTGCCAGCAGCCTATGGTCTATGGGACAGGACCCCTACGAGCAGTACTTC
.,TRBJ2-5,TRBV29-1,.,CSVEGGGGALGETQYF,TGCAGCGTTGAAGGAGGAGGGGGGGCGCTTGGGGAGACCCAGTACTTC
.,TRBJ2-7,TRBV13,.,CASSLGLRAEQYF,TGTGCCAGCAGCTTAGGATTACGGGCAGAGCAGTACTTC
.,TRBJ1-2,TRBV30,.,CAWRSQGWSGGYTF,TGTGCCTGGAGAAGTCAGGGTTGGTCAGGCGGCTACACCTTC
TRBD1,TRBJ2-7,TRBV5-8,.,CASSRDRESYEQYF,TGTGCCAGCAGCCGGGACAGGGAATCCTACGAGCAGTACTTC
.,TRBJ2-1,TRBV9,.,CASSDYSEQFF,TGTGCCAGCAGCGACTACTCGGAGCAGTTCTTC
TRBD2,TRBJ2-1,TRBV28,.,CASSLRREDPNEQFF,TGTGCCAGCAGTTTAAGGCGGGAGGACCCCAATGAGCAGTTCTTC
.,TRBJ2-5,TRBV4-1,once,CASSQLGQRGETQYF,TGCGCCAGCAGCCAACTAGGACAACGGGGAGAGACCCAGTACTTC
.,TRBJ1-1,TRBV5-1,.,CASSSEGLEAFF,TGCGCCAGCAGCTCCGAGGGCCTTGAAGCTTTCTTT
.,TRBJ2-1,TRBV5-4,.,CASSFLGLTPSYNEQFF,TGTGCCAGCAGCTTTCTTGGGCTGACTCCCTCCTACAATGAGCAGTTCTTC
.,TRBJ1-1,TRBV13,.,CASSSTGAEEGGGAFF,TGTGCCAGCAGCTCAACGGGCGCGGAGGAGGGGGGGGGAGCTTTCTTT
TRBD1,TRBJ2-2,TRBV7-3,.,CASSFTTGEIWTGELFF,TGTGCCAGCAGCTTCACCACAGGGGAGATATGGACCGGGGAGCTGTTTTTT
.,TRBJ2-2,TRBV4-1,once,CASSRYHGPGELFF,TGCGCCAGCAGCCGATATCATGGACCCGGGGAGCTGTTTTTT
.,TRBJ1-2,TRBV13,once,CASSPQGGDLYGYTF,TGTGCCAGCAGCCCACAGGGTGGGGACCTCTATGGCTACACCTTC
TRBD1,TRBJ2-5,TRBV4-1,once,CASSQVDRGRETQYF,TGCGCCAGCAGCCAAGTGGACAGGGGGCGGGAGACCCAGTACTTC
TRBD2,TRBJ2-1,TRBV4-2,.,CASSQEGAGGGLYNEQFF,TGTGCCAGCAGCCAAGAAGGAGCGGGAGGAGGACTTTACAATGAGCAGTTCTTC
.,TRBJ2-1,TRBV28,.,CASSFPSSYNEQFF,TGTGCCAGCAGTTTCCCGAGCTCCTACAATGAGCAGTTCTTC
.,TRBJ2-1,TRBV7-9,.,CASSHPGPYNEQFF,TGTGCCAGCAGCCACCCGGGGCCCTACAATGAGCAGTTCTTC
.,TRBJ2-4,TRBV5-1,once,CASSSLNRDSDIQYF,TGCGCCAGCAGCTCCCTAAACAGGGATTCGGACATTCAGTACTTC
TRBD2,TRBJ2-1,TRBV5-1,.,CASTLAGRFPDEQFF,TGCGCCAGCACGCTAGCGGGACGTTTTCCCGATGAGCAGTTCTTC
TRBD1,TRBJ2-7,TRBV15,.,CATSRESGQGYFEQYF,TGTGCCACCAGCAGAGAATCAGGACAGGGGTATTTCGAGCAGTACTTC
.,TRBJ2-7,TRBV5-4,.,CASSFIANSYEQYF,TGTGCCAGCAGCTTCATTGCCAACTCCTACGAGCAGTACTTC
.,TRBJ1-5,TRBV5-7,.,CASSLSRVGNQPQHF,TGTGCCAGCAGCCTCTCTAGGGTGGGCAATCAGCCCCAGCATTTT
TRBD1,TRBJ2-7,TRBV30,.,CTWTAGQGLYEQYF,TGTACCTGGACTGCGGGACAGGGGTTGTACGAGCAGTACTTC
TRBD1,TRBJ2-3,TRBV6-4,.,CASSWTGGTSDTQYF,TGTGCCAGCAGTTGGACAGGGGGAACCTCAGATACGCAGTATTTT
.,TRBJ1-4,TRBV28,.,CASSRDLEKLFF,TGTGCCAGCAGTCGGGACCTTGAAAAACTGTTTTTT
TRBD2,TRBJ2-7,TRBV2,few,CASSDSERELYEQYF,TGTGCCAGCAGTGATTCGGAGCGGGAGCTGTACGAGCAGTACTTC
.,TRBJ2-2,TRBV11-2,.,CASSPHEGPNTGELFF,TGTGCCAGCAGCCCCCATGAGGGCCCGAACACCGGGGAGCTGTTTTTT
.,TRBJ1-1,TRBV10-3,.,CATQSRNTEAFF,TGTGCCACCCAATCTAGGAACACTGAAGCTTTCTTT
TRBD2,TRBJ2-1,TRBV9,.,CASSGPLAGGPGGEQFF,TGTGCCAGCAGCGGCCCACTAGCGGGAGGGCCCGGGGGTGAGCAGTTCTTC
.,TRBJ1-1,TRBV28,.,CASSLWNTEAFF,TGTGCCAGCAGTTTATGGAACACTGAAGCTTTCTTT
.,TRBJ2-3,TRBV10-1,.,CASSDLGGLTDTQYF,TGCGCCAGCAGTGACCTTGGGGGCCTCACAGATACGCAGTATTTT
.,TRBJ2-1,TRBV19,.,CASSIALYNEQFF,TGTGCCAGTAGTATAGCCCTATACAATGAGCAGTTCTTC
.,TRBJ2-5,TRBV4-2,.,CASSRIPPSGAGETQYF,TGTGCCAGCAGCCGCATTCCTCCCTCCGGTGCGGGGGAGACCCAGTACTTC
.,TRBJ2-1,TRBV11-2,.,CASSLDVARSGEQFF,TGTGCCAGCAGCTTAGACGTGGCCAGAAGTGGTGAGCAGTTCTTC
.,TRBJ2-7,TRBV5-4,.,CASSLKTGHSYEQYF,TGTGCCAGCAGCTTAAAGACAGGACATTCCTACGAGCAGTACTTC
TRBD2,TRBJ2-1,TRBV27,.,CASSPASGSFYEQFF,TGTGCCAGCAGTCCGGCAAGCGGGAGCTTCTATGAGCAGTTCTTC